Listed here are 28 T cell receptor beta chains from one sample, sequenced in a study of shared clonotypes between healthy human individuals. The data were produced by immunoSEQ multiplex PCR, yet TCRdb's version contains in-frame clones alone and is incomplete. The sample has about 480,000 clones, about three quarters seen once. Sequencing input: PBMCs. The receptors come from a woman aged 40 to 55 in good health. Some clones in this sample may be carry-over from other donors' samples.

Worth noting for this clone: A junction end diverges from the germline sequence, so it may reflect a read error. This sequence joins TRBV18 and TRBJ2-6; 13 nucleotides match TRBD2. The CDR3 extends over 19 amino acids. The germline gives CDR1 KGHSH, CDR2 LQKENI. The CDR3 sequence is CASSPLALAGGSWANVLTF. The CDR3 bases are TGTGCCAGCTCACCACTCGCACTAGCGGGAGGGTCTTGGGCTAACGTCCTGACTTTC.

The rearrangement joins TRBV19 to TRBJ2-7; 9 bases line up with TRBD2. Germline-derived CDR1 and CDR2 are LNHDA and SQIVND (reference sequence). The CDR3 covers 15 residues. V lost 3 bases to trimming and J lost 5 bases; unmatched junction nucleotides: 8. For the CDR3, the DNA is TGTGCCAGTAGTATCCCGGGACTAGCTGCAGACGAGCAGTACTTC. Translating it yields CASSIPGLAADEQYF.

The chain recombines TRBV29-1 with TRBJ1-2, with D possibly TRBD1 on 5 matching bases. The CDR3 spans 14 residues. Germline assignment: CDR1 SQVTM and CDR2 ANQGSEA. V shed 3 bases and J shed 6 bases, with 17 bases lying between them. The CDR3 here is CSVEYGAGIDGYTF. The DNA of the CDR3 is TGCAGCGTTGAGTATGGGGCAGGAATCGATGGCTACACCTTC.

The CDR3 here is CASRTSSYNEQFF. The CDR3 region has the DNA TGTGCCAGCAGGACCAGCTCCTACAATGAGCAGTTCTTC. The chain recombines TRBV27 with TRBJ2-1; no firm D call. From germline, CDR1 is MNHEY and CDR2 SMNVEV (reference sequence). Trimming left V 6 bases short and J 0 bases short, with 6 bases between. The CDR3 length is 13 residues.

This chain uses TRBV5-4 with TRBJ2-1; TRBD2 matches at 11 bases. The V gene's germline CDR1 is SGHNT and CDR2 YYREEE (reference sequence). This CDR3 comprises 17 residues. V dropped 4 bases and J dropped 0; count of bases not matched to a gene: 6. CDR3 nucleotide sequence: TGTGCCAGCAGCCGGCCGGGACTAGCGGACTCCTACAATGAGCAGTTCTTC. Residues: CASSRPGLADSYNEQFF. The full variable domain, in which reference TRBV5-4 and TRBJ2-1 provide the parts outside the CDR3, is ETGVTQSPTHLIKTRGQQVTLRCSSQSGHNTVSWYQQALGQGPQFIFQYYREEENGRGNFPPRFSGLQFPNYSSELNVNALELDDSALYLCASSRPGLADSYNEQFFGPGTRLTVL.

J is TRBJ2-3 and V is TRBV11-2; D is unresolved. Trimming stripped 2 bases from V and 5 bases from J, with 14 bases between. Germline assignment: CDR1 SGHAT and CDR2 FQNNGV. The CDR3 sequence is 15 residues long. Here the CDR3 reads CASSLFASTGDTQYF. The CDR3 coding sequence is TGTGCCAGCAGCTTATTCGCCAGCACCGGAGATACGCAGTATTTT.

This sequence joins TRBV2 and TRBJ2-1; possibly TRBD1 for D (6 bases). V dropped 7 bases and J dropped 8 bases, with 21 bases sitting between them. CDR3 size: 15 residues. Germline-derived CDR1 and CDR2 are SNHLY and FYNNEI. CDR3 in amino acids: CASNPDRSLFYEQFF. In DNA, the CDR3 is TGTGCCAGCAATCCCGACAGGTCCCTCTTTTATGAGCAGTTCTTC.

The CDR3 nucleotides are TGTGCCAGCAGTTGGAGCAGGGAAACCGTGAACACTGAAGCTTTCTTT. Amino acid sequence: CASSWSRETVNTEAFF. This rearrangement joins TRBV28 to TRBJ1-1, with a weak D call TRBD1 (5 bases). Germline V lookup: CDR1 MDHEN, CDR2 SYDVKM. There are 16 residues in the CDR3. V was clipped by 4 bases and J by 0 bases, with 15 bases between them.

The CDR3 nucleotides are TGTGCCAGCAGCCCCGGGGGGCGAATCTCAGATACGCAGTATTTT. This sequence encodes CASSPGGRISDTQYF. The rearrangement joins TRBV7-3 to TRBJ2-3; TRBD2 might be the D (7 bases). The CDR3 spans 15 residues. Germline loops: CDR1 SGHTA, CDR2 FQGTGA. Trimming took 5 bases from V and 4 from J, leaving 16 bases between them.

The CDR3 reads CASSLAQGGEQYF. CDR3 sequence (DNA): TGTGCCAGCAGCTTAGCCCAGGGTGGCGAGCAGTACTTC. The chain recombines TRBV7-2 with TRBJ2-7; possibly TRBD1 for D (5 bases). The CDR3 is 13 amino acids. In germline, CDR1 is SGHTA, CDR2 FQGNSA. V lost 0 bases and J 6 bases, leaving 9 bases between the germline ends. The full variable domain, completed using reference TRBV7-2 and TRBJ2-7, is GAGVSQSPSNKVTEKGKDVELRCDPISGHTALYWYRQSLGQGLEFLIYFQGNSAPDKSGLPSDRFSAERTGGSVSTLTIQRTQQEDSAVYLCASSLAQGGEQYFGPGTRLTVT.

The CDR3 loop reads CASSFLAVGEQYF. CDR3 coding DNA: TGTGCCAGCAGTTTTTTGGCCGTAGGCGAGCAGTACTTC. The rearrangement joins TRBV27 to TRBJ2-7; no firm D call. Germline V lookup: CDR1 MNHEY, CDR2 SMNVEV (reference sequence). The V end was cut by 3 bases, the J end by 6 bases, with 12 bases between. The CDR3 has 13 amino acids.

In regard to this clone: The sample holds other DNA sequences that translate to the same CDR3. V usage is TRBV6-5 and J usage is TRBJ2-7, with D unresolved. Germline assignment: CDR1 MNHEY and CDR2 SVGAGI. Trimming pared 0 bases from V and 2 bases from J, leaving 8 bases between. CDR3 size: 14 residues. The CDR3 spells CASSYSNPPYEQYF. CDR3 in DNA: TGTGCCAGCAGTTACTCGAACCCCCCCTACGAGCAGTACTTC.

The rearrangement links TRBV28 to TRBJ2-1; 8 bases are shared with TRBD1. V lost 3 bases, J lost 9 bases, and 10 bases stayed unmatched. Germline lookup yields CDR1 MDHEN and CDR2 SYDVKM. The CDR3 covers 15 residues. The CDR3 coding sequence is TGTGCCAGCAGTTTGAGGACAGGGTCAACGGGTGAGCAGTTCTTC. This gives the protein CASSLRTGSTGEQFF.

The chain combines TRBV30 with TRBJ2-3, with D possibly TRBD2 on 5 matching bases. The CDR3 spans 11 residues. The germline CDR1 and CDR2 sequences are GTSNPN and SVGIG (reference sequence). The V end lost 0 bases, the J end lost 10 bases, and 8 bases lay between the germline ends. CDR3 DNA sequence: TGTGCCTGGAGTGTACTAGGTCCGCAGTATTTT. Residues: CAWSVLGPQYF. Based on the CDR3 plus reference TRBV30 and TRBJ2-3, the full variable domain is SQTIHQWPATLVQPVGSPLSLECTVEGTSNPNLYWYRQAAGRGLQLLFYSVGIGQISSEVPQNLSASRPQDRQFILSSKKLLLSDSGFYLCAWSVLGPQYFGPGTRLTVL.

The chain combines TRBV7-2 with TRBJ1-2, with D hard to call. In germline, CDR1 is SGHTA, CDR2 FQGNSA. The CDR3 is made up of 13 amino acids. V lost 0 bases and J 8 bases, leaving 10 bases between the germline ends. The CDR3 DNA follows: TGTGCCAGCAGCTTAGCCCAGGCCTCCGGCTACACCTTC. The encoded protein is CASSLAQASGYTF. The full variable domain, rest sourced from reference TRBV7-2 and TRBJ1-2, is GAGVSQSPSNKVTEKGKDVELRCDPISGHTALYWYRQSLGQGLEFLIYFQGNSAPDKSGLPSDRFSAERTGGSVSTLTIQRTQQEDSAVYLCASSLAQASGYTFGSGTRLTVV.

In the case of this clone: Other DNA sequences of this sample code for an identical CDR3. The CDR3 nucleotides read TGTGCCAGCAGACTACAAGGGGACTATGGCTACACCTTC. It specifies CASRLQGDYGYTF. This rearrangement joins TRBV27 to TRBJ1-2; TRBD1 is a possible D gene (5 bases). V lost 6 bases, J lost 3 bases, and 11 bases lay in between. The CDR3 is 13 residues long. The germline CDR1 and CDR2 sequences are MNHEY and SMNVEV (reference sequence).

J is TRBJ2-3 and V is TRBV5-1; no definite D call. CDR3 length: 16 amino acids. Germline V lookup: CDR1 SGHRS, CDR2 YFSETQ. V lost 4 bases and J lost 1, with 16 bases in between. CDR3 bases: TGCGCCAGCAGCCCGGAAGGGCGTGCGCGCACAGATACGCAGTATTTT. It yields the protein CASSPEGRARTDTQYF. Using reference TRBV5-1 and TRBJ2-3 for the parts outside the CDR3, the full variable domain is KAGVTQTPRYLIKTRGQQVTLSCSPISGHRSVSWYQQTPGQGLQFLFEYFSETQRNKGNFPGRFSGRQFSNSRSEMNVSTLELGDSALYLCASSPEGRARTDTQYFGPGTRLTVL.

In its sample, this clone was seen a few times. The chain is built from TRBV29-1 and TRBJ2-2; D unclear. The ends were cut back, 7 bases at V and 0 bases at J, with 9 bases in the middle. Germline loops: CDR1 SQVTM, CDR2 ANQGSEA. The CDR3 has 13 amino acids. CDR3 in amino acids: CSGTTSNTGELFF. The CDR3 nucleotides read TGCAGCGGTACTACGTCGAACACCGGGGAGCTGTTTTTT.

The V call is TRBV2, the J call TRBJ2-1; 12 bases agree with TRBD2. Germline CDR1 SNHLY, CDR2 FYNNEI. The J segment lost 8 bases and the V segment lost 6 bases, leaving 8 bases of the junction unmatched. The CDR3 runs 15 residues. The CDR3 DNA sequence: TGTGCCAGCAGGGAAACTAGCGGGAGGATGGATGAGCAGTTCTTC. It is translated as CASRETSGRMDEQFF.

The gene calls are TRBV2 and TRBJ2-7; D gene ambiguous. V was cut by 7 bases and J by 2 bases, with 12 bases left in between. The CDR3 is 13 residues long. CDR1 SNHLY and CDR2 FYNNEI come from the germline V gene. CDR3 loop: CASMGTPAYEQYF. CDR3 nucleotide sequence: TGTGCCAGCATGGGAACACCAGCCTACGAGCAGTACTTC.

This chain joins TRBV28 and TRBJ2-4; TRBD1 matches 12 bases. Germline CDR1 MDHEN, CDR2 SYDVKM. The CDR3 has 17 residues. The junction had 8 bases not matched to a gene; V was cut back by 7 bases and J by 1 base. The CDR3 nucleotides are TGTGCCAGCAATTCTTGGGGACAGGGGGCGGCCAAAAACATTCAGTACTTC. It yields the protein CASNSWGQGAAKNIQYF.

This clone came up a few times. The chain links TRBV7-9 to TRBJ2-3, with 11 bases aligning to TRBD2. The CDR3 sequence is 14 residues long. CDR1 is SEHNR, CDR2 FQNEAQ, per germline (reference sequence). V dropped 6 bases and J dropped 2; count of bases not matched to a gene: 1. The CDR3 DNA sequence: TGTGCCAGCAGGGGACTAGCGGTCACAGATACGCAGTATTTT. Its translation is CASRGLAVTDTQYF.

The rearrangement uses TRBV19 and TRBJ2-6; possibly TRBD1 for D (6 bases). In germline, CDR1 is LNHDA, CDR2 SQIVND (reference sequence). V was pared by 8 bases and J by 0 bases, with 14 bases between. The CDR3 consists of 16 residues. The CDR3 DNA reads TGTGCCAGTCGGGGCGGACAGCGCTCTGGGGCCAACGTCCTGACTTTC. It codes for CASRGGQRSGANVLTF. Complete variable domain (other parts from reference TRBV19 and TRBJ2-6): DGGITQSPKYLFRKEGQNVTLSCEQNLNHDAMYWYRQDPGQGLRLIYYSQIVNDFQKGDIAEGYSVSREKKESFPLTVTSAQKNPTAFYLCASRGGQRSGANVLTFGAGSRLTVL.

The chain couples TRBV5-1 to TRBJ2-3, with a tentative D call TRBD2 (6 bases). The germline V gene encodes CDR1 SGHRS and CDR2 YFSETQ. V was cut by 4 bases and J by 0 bases, with 15 bases left in between. The CDR3 length is 16 residues. CDR3 bases: TGCGCCAGCAGCGACGGAGGGTTAGGGAGCACAGATACGCAGTATTTT. Protein product: CASSDGGLGSTDTQYF.

V gene TRBV6-1 combines with J gene TRBJ2-7; D gene ambiguous. This CDR3 is 14 amino acids long. The ends were cut back, 1 base at V and 2 bases at J, with 9 bases in the middle. CDR1 and CDR2 from the germline V gene are MNHNS and SASEGT. The CDR3 bases are TGTGCCAGCAGTGAAGTTGCCGAGACCTACGAGCAGTACTTC. It encodes CASSEVAETYEQYF.

The chain has TRBV27 and TRBJ2-7, with 9 nucleotides matching TRBD1. Germline-derived CDR1 and CDR2 are MNHEY and SMNVEV (reference sequence). V lost 6 bases, J lost 3 bases, and 9 bases stayed unmatched. The length of the CDR3 is 15 residues. The CDR3 DNA follows: TGTGCCAGCAGCCAGAAGCCGGGACAGGGCTACGAGCAGTACTTC. Residues: CASSQKPGQGYEQYF.

The V gene is TRBV5-5, the J gene TRBJ1-1; 7 bases map to TRBD1. The trim removed 3 bases at V and 1 base at J, leaving 3 bases unmatched. The CDR3 spans 14 residues. CDR1 and CDR2 (germline): SGHKS, YYEKEE (reference sequence). The DNA of the CDR3 is TGTGCCAGCAGCTCGAGGACAGGGAACACTGAAGCTTTCTTT. Translating gives CASSSRTGNTEAFF.

The J gene is TRBJ1-5, the V gene TRBV6-1; no reliable D call. Between the trimmed V and J ends, which lost 4 bases and 1 base, there was a span of 11 bases. Germline CDR1 MNHNS, CDR2 SASEGT. The CDR3 is made up of 15 amino acids. CDR3 region: CASSGITGSNQPQHF. The DNA of the CDR3 is TGTGCCAGCAGTGGAATTACGGGGAGCAATCAGCCCCAGCATTTT.